A selection of T cell receptor beta chains follows, all from one sample in a study of blood T cell repertoires in COVID-19. Only in-frame clones appear in the TCRdb table, and some are missing; sequencing was by immunoSEQ multiplex PCR. The table includes 200,000 to 300,000 clones, around 84% detected once. Sequenced sample: peripheral blood. These receptors all stem from a man between 60 and 75 years old with acute or convalescent COVID-19. Both conserved end residues are part of each CDR3. The D gene is left open where the match is weak. The size field is filled for only some rows; it gives once, few, many or a size class.

TRBV7-2	TRBJ2-5	NA	16	TRBD1	TGTGCCAGCAGCGCTCGGGACAGGGGGTGGAAAGAGACCCAGTACTTC	CASSARDRGWKETQYF
TRBV7-9	TRBJ1-3	NA	17	NA	TGTGCCAGCAGCTTAGGAGGGCGTGGAACCTCTGGAAACACCATATATTTT	CASSLGGRGTSGNTIYF
TRBV18	TRBJ2-6	NA	18	NA	TGTGCCAGCTCACCACCGGGGCAGGGGGGCTCTGGGGCCAACGTCCTGACTTTC	CASSPPGQGGSGANVLTF
TRBV9	TRBJ2-3	few	16	TRBD2	TGTGCCAGCAGCGTAGGTGGCGGGAGGGCCGGGGATACGCAGTATTTT	CASSVGGGRAGDTQYF
TRBV7-9	TRBJ2-3	once	14	NA	TGTGCCAGCAGCCCGGGTTATCCCACAGATACGCAGTATTTT	CASSPGYPTDTQYF
TRBV5-5	TRBJ2-5	NA	17	TRBD1	TGTGCCAGCAGCTCAATACCGGGACAGGGGTTGGCAGAGACCCAGTACTTC	CASSSIPGQGLAETQYF
TRBV5-1	TRBJ2-2	NA	15	TRBD1	TGCGCCAGCAGCCCCCGACAGGGGCACACCGGGGAGCTGTTTTTT	CASSPRQGHTGELFF
TRBV20-1	TRBJ1-1	few	11	TRBD1	TGCAGTGCTAGACAGGGGGTTGAAGCTTTCTTT	CSARQGVEAFF
TRBV7-2	TRBJ2-7	NA	15	TRBD2	TGTGCCAGCAGCTTGCTTAGCGGGGGGTCCTACGAGCAGTACTTC	CASSLLSGGSYEQYF
TRBV28	TRBJ2-3	NA	14	NA	TGTGCCAGTAGCAGGGGAGGGGGCACAGATACGCAGTATTTT	CASSRGGGTDTQYF
TRBV20-1	TRBJ2-7	once	15	NA	TGCAGTGCTAGTGCCACAGGGAGGGGTTCCTACGAGCAGTACTTC	CSASATGRGSYEQYF
TRBV3-1/TRBV3-2	TRBJ2-1	NA	17	TRBD2	TGTGCCAGCAGCCGCATACGGACTAGCGGGAGGAACAATGAGCAGTTCTTC	CASSRIRTSGRNNEQFF
TRBV11-2	TRBJ2-7	NA	15	TRBD1	TGTGCCAGCAGCCCTACCGGGACAGGAATCTACGAGCAGTACTTC	CASSPTGTGIYEQYF
TRBV18	TRBJ1-2	NA	15	TRBD1	TGTGCCAGCTCACCCCCCCCACACGGGACAGATGGCTACACCTTC	CASSPPPHGTDGYTF
TRBV4-1	TRBJ2-7	NA	16	TRBD1	TGCGCCAGCAGCCCAATGACAGGGGATGGCTCCTACGAGCAGTACTTC	CASSPMTGDGSYEQYF
TRBV3-1/TRBV3-2	TRBJ1-2	NA	12	TRBD1	TGTGCCAGCAGCCCAGGGGGCTATGGCTACACCTTC	CASSPGGYGYTF
TRBV10-3	TRBJ2-5	NA	15	TRBD2	TGTGCCATCAGTGAGCCGGGACTAGTCCGTGAGACCCAGTACTTC	CAISEPGLVRETQYF
TRBV30	TRBJ2-5	NA	12	NA	TGTGCCTGGAGTCAGGGGCAAGAGACCCAGTACTTC	CAWSQGQETQYF
TRBV3-1/TRBV3-2	TRBJ2-7	NA	10	NA	TGTGCCAGCGGACAGCCGAAGCAGTACTTC	CASGQPKQYF
TRBV6-5	TRBJ2-1	once	14	TRBD2	TGTGCCAGCAGGACTAGCGGGGACTACAATGAGCAGTTCTTC	CASRTSGDYNEQFF
TRBV19	TRBJ1-2	NA	17	NA	TGTGCCAGTAGTTGGGCCGCAAGGACAGATCCTAACTATGGCTACACCTTC	CASSWAARTDPNYGYTF
TRBV2	TRBJ1-5	NA	14	NA	TGTGCCAGCAGCGACAGCCATAGCAATCAGCCCCAGCATTTT	CASSDSHSNQPQHF
TRBV18	TRBJ2-1	NA	14	NA	TGTGCCAGCTCAAGACTGGACACCTACAATGAGCAGTTCTTC	CASSRLDTYNEQFF